These 26 T cell receptor beta chains were sequenced from one sample in a study of T cells in Graves' hyperthyroidism and ophthalmopathy. What was amplified from RNA transcripts were TCR beta CDR3 regions. The HTBI primer set was used in a first-round RT-PCR of the TCR CDR3. TCRdb redid the calling of the multiplex PCR reads with MiXCR, one entry per CDR3 protein. Among about 600,000 distinct CDR3 sequences listed, 14% were seen once. The sequencing input was blood. The receptors here all came from a woman aged 18-29 years with Graves' ophthalmopathy.

This clonotype was seen at least ten times. Germline and junction disagree at one end, which may indicate a read error. This chain joins TRBV30 and TRBJ1-2; D call uncertain. Germline V gene sequence: CDR1 GTSNPN, CDR2 SVGIG (reference sequence). The CDR3 has 10 amino acids. The DNA of the CDR3 is TGCACCTGGCCTTGGTATGGCTACACCTTC. Translating gives CTWPWYGYTF.

The chain carries TRBV25-1 and TRBJ1-1, with 7 nucleotides matching TRBD1. CDR1 MGHDK and CDR2 SYGVNS come from the germline V gene. V was pared by 5 bases and J by 3 bases, with 6 bases of the junction left unmatched. The CDR3 consists of 14 residues. The CDR3, as DNA: TGTGCCAGCAGTCCACCGACAGGGTACACTGAAGCTTTCTTT. Translated: CASSPPTGYTEAFF.

This clonotype appeared a few times. This rearrangement joins TRBV7-9 to TRBJ2-7, with TRBD2 identical over 10 bases. J gave up 2 bases and V 3 bases, and 4 bases lay outside the gene matches. Germline V CDR1 and CDR2: SEHNR, FQNEAQ (reference sequence). This CDR3 has 15 residues. The CDR3 nucleotides are TGTGCCAGCAGCTTTATCCTAGCGGGAGCCTACGAGCAGTACTTC. It specifies CASSFILAGAYEQYF.

The chain couples TRBV7-8 to TRBJ2-5; D unresolved. V gave up 5 bases and J gave up 5 bases, with 21 bases separating them. From germline, CDR1 is SGHVS and CDR2 FQNEAQ. This CDR3 spans 16 amino acids. CDR3 in amino acids: CASSPDDMGFQETQYF. CDR3 DNA sequence: TGTGCCAGCAGCCCGGACGATATGGGATTTCAGGAGACCCAGTACTTC. Drawing the rest from reference TRBV7-8 and TRBJ2-5, the complete variable domain is GAGVSQSPRYKVAKRGQDVALRCDPISGHVSLFWYQQALGQGPEFLTYFQNEAQLDKSGLPSDRFFAERPEGSVSTLKIQRTQQEDSAVYLCASSPDDMGFQETQYFGPGTRLLVL.

This clonotype was found a few times. The gene calls are TRBV20-1 and TRBJ1-1, with TRBD1 matching over 7 bases. The ends lost 3 bases at V and 2 bases at J; junction bases unmatched: 6. Per germline, CDR1 DFQATT and CDR2 SNEGSKA (reference sequence). The length of the CDR3 is 14 residues. The CDR3 spells CSARKGALNTEAFF. For the CDR3, the DNA is TGCAGTGCTAGGAAGGGGGCCCTCAACACTGAAGCTTTCTTT.

This clonotype was picked up many times. The J gene is TRBJ2-4, the V gene TRBV5-1, with unresolved D. The CDR3 totals 12 residues. V gave up 0 bases and J gave up 9 bases, with 7 bases separating them. CDR1 is SGHRS and CDR2 is YFSETQ in the germline V gene. The CDR3, as DNA: TGCGCCAGCAGCTTGGAAAGTGGCATTCAGTACTTC. As protein: CASSLESGIQYF.

This chain connects TRBV6-1 to TRBJ2-7; 9 bases fit TRBD1. V gave up 3 bases and J gave up 0 bases; unmatched junction bases: 3. The length of the CDR3 is 15 residues. CDR1 and CDR2 from the germline V gene are MNHNS and SASEGT. The DNA of the CDR3 is TGTGCCAGCAGTGACCGGGACAGGGCCTCCTACGAGCAGTACTTC. Amino acids: CASSDRDRASYEQYF.

In its sample, this clonotype was seen a few times. The V and J genes are TRBV4-1 and TRBJ2-1; 11 bases are a match to TRBD1. This CDR3 spans 16 amino acids. Germline V gene lookup returns CDR1 MGHRA and CDR2 YSYEKL. V was pared by 3 bases and J by 7 bases, with 8 bases of the junction left unmatched. The CDR3 loop reads CASSHRTGGGENEQFF. CDR3 nucleotides: TGCGCCAGCAGCCACAGGACAGGGGGCGGTGAGAATGAGCAGTTCTTC.

This clonotype occurred many times. The chain recombines TRBV11-3 with TRBJ1-1; 8 bases map to TRBD1. Germline values: CDR1 SGHNT, CDR2 YENEEA. CDR3 length: 15 residues. After removal of 2 bases from V and 0 bases from J, the junction contained 2 bases not matched to a gene. CDR3 sequence: CASSLSGQVNTEAFF. CDR3 DNA sequence: TGTGCCAGCAGCTTATCGGGACAGGTGAACACTGAAGCTTTCTTT.

The sample holds a few counts of this clonotype. The gene calls are TRBV19 and TRBJ1-1; D uncertain. Germline V gives CDR1 LNHDA, CDR2 SQIVND (reference sequence). The V gene lost 9 bases and the J gene lost 4 bases, with 15 bases spanning the gap. The CDR3 has 13 residues. CDR3 protein: CASMVGLGTEAFF. CDR3 coding DNA: TGTGCCAGCATGGTAGGTCTAGGCACTGAAGCTTTCTTT.

This clonotype was seen many times. The chain joins TRBV2 to TRBJ2-7; weak D call: TRBD1 (5 bases). This CDR3 has 13 amino acids. With 7 bases removed from V and 2 bases from J, the gap between germline ends came to 12 bases. CDR1 and CDR2 (germline): SNHLY, FYNNEI. CDR3 residues: CASTPSRAYEQYF. The CDR3 nucleotides are TGTGCCAGCACACCGAGCAGGGCCTACGAGCAGTACTTC.

As for this clonotype: Given a much more abundant clone one base away, this may be a read error. The gene calls are TRBV28 and TRBJ1-3; D is possibly TRBD1 (5 bases). Germline V gene data show CDR1 as MDHEN and CDR2 as SYDVKM. The CDR3 contains 16 residues. This CDR3 is CVSSPPMGDSGNTIYF. CDR3 in DNA: TGTGTCAGCAGTCCCCCAATGGGGGACTCTGGAAACACCATATATTTT.

This clonotype was counted a few times. The rearrangement links TRBV19 to TRBJ2-1; 9 bases are a match to TRBD1. CDR3 length: 16 residues. The ends lost 5 bases at V and 6 bases at J; junction bases unmatched: 11. Per germline, CDR1 LNHDA and CDR2 SQIVND (reference sequence). CDR3 loop: CASSSYRGRFGNEQFF. The CDR3 bases are TGTGCCAGTAGTTCCTACAGGGGGCGTTTCGGCAATGAGCAGTTCTTC.

The table lists this clonotype with a few counts. The chain is built from TRBV19 and TRBJ2-2; D is perhaps TRBD1 (7 bases). V lost 9 bases and J lost 11, with 22 bases in between. The CDR3 totals 14 residues. Germline values: CDR1 LNHDA, CDR2 SQIVND (reference sequence). Here the CDR3 DNA reads TGTGCCAGCCAATTCGGGAGTTGGGACAGAGAGCTGTTTTTT. This gives the protein CASQFGSWDRELFF.

The chain carries TRBV28 and TRBJ1-5, with 10 bases identical to TRBD1. V lost 4 bases and J lost 7; bases outside the gene matches: 4. Germline values: CDR1 MDHEN, CDR2 SYDVKM. The CDR3 is 14 amino acids. The CDR3 region is CASSSGTGVQPQHF. In nucleotides, the CDR3 is TGTGCCAGCAGTTCCGGGACAGGGGTCCAGCCCCAGCATTTT.

This clonotype was observed at least ten times. The J gene is TRBJ2-2, the V gene TRBV6-2 or TRBV6-3; D unclear. The CDR3 is 15 amino acids. Germline CDR1 reads MNHEY; CDR2 reads SVGEGT. Trimming left V 7 bases short and J 7 bases short, with 19 bases between. The chain's CDR3 is CASTRSGSYIGELFF. The DNA for the CDR3 is TGTGCCAGCACCCGTTCGGGTTCATATATCGGGGAGCTGTTTTTT.

V gene TRBV7-9 combines with J gene TRBJ1-2; tentatively, D is TRBD1 (6 bases). The CDR3 has 17 amino acids. Germline V gives CDR1 SEHNR, CDR2 FQNEAQ (reference sequence). The V end lost 1 base, the J end lost 5 bases, and 20 bases lay between the germline ends. The CDR3 DNA reads as TGTGCCAGCAGCTTAGGGGCACAGGGAGGGGTGGATTATGGCTACACCTTC. Translating gives CASSLGAQGGVDYGYTF.

This clonotype was seen many times. This chain joins TRBV7-8 and TRBJ2-7; 9 nucleotides align to TRBD1. With 5 bases clipped from V and 5 bases from J, the junction kept 4 bases outside the gene matches. The length of the CDR3 is 13 residues. From germline, CDR1 is SGHVS and CDR2 FQNEAQ. DNA of the CDR3: TGTGCCAGCAGCCTTTACAGGGGGCACGAGCAGTACTTC. As protein: CASSLYRGHEQYF.

The chain is built from TRBV2 and TRBJ1-4; D may be TRBD1 (5 bases). CDR1 is SNHLY and CDR2 is FYNNEI in the germline V gene. The length of the CDR3 is 15 residues. The V end was cut by 0 bases, the J end by 7 bases, with 12 bases between. CDR3 sequence: CASSEALGEVEKLFF. CDR3 sequence (DNA): TGTGCCAGCAGTGAAGCACTGGGGGAGGTTGAAAAACTGTTTTTT.

Ten or more counts support this clonotype. J is TRBJ1-2 and V is TRBV20-1; D is ambiguous. The CDR3 covers 13 residues. Germline assignment: CDR1 DFQATT and CDR2 SNEGSKA (reference sequence). Trimming took 5 bases from V and 0 from J, leaving 10 bases between them. CDR3 in DNA: TGCAGTGCTCCCCGTAGAGCTAACTATGGCTACACCTTC. Protein sequence: CSAPRRANYGYTF.

At least ten counts were recorded for this clonotype. The chain combines TRBV7-9 with TRBJ1-2; TRBD1 aligns across 7 bases. Germline V gene lookup returns CDR1 SEHNR and CDR2 FQNEAQ (reference sequence). The CDR3 spans 15 residues. V shed 5 bases, J shed 4 bases, and the junction held 10 bases outside the gene matches. The CDR3 sequence is CASSPDRAKVYGYTF. In DNA form, the CDR3 reads TGTGCCAGCAGCCCCGACAGGGCAAAAGTCTATGGCTACACCTTC. Looking up the rest from reference TRBV7-9 and TRBJ1-2 gives the full variable domain: DTGVSQNPRHKITKRGQNVTFRCDPISEHNRLYWYRQTLGQGPEFLTYFQNEAQLEKSRLLSDRFSAERPKGSFSTLEIQRTEQGDSAMYLCASSPDRAKVYGYTFGSGTRLTVV.

This clonotype was counted between two and nine times. J is TRBJ1-3 and V is TRBV7-6; D is ambiguous. The CDR3 is 15 residues long. Germline CDR1 is SGHVS and CDR2 is FNYEAQ. Trimming left V 1 base short and J 2 bases short, with 9 bases between. CDR3 amino acids: CASSLDGPPGNTIYF. CDR3 nucleotides: TGTGCCAGCAGCTTAGACGGACCGCCTGGAAACACCATATATTTT. The complete variable domain, with remaining parts taken from reference TRBV7-6 and TRBJ1-3, reads GAGVSQSPRYKVTKRGQDVALRCDPISGHVSLYWYRQALGQGPEFLTYFNYEAQQDKSGLPNDRFSAERPEGSISTLTIQRTEQRDSAMYRCASSLDGPPGNTIYFGEGSWLTVV.

The chain carries TRBV9 and TRBJ2-2; 9 bases line up with TRBD2. Looked up from germline, CDR1 is SGDLS and CDR2 is YYNGEE. This CDR3 is built from 17 residues. J was trimmed by 7 bases and V by 3 bases; bases with no gene match: 13. The CDR3 DNA reads as TGTGCCAGCAGCGCTACCCGGGGCGGGAGGGCTGGCGGGGAGCTGTTTTTT. It is translated as CASSATRGGRAGGELFF.

This clonotype was counted at least ten times. The chain recombines TRBV11-2 with TRBJ1-1; D ambiguous. The CDR3 sequence is 13 residues long. Germline CDR1 SGHAT, CDR2 FQNNGV. V lost 1 base to trimming and J lost 6 bases, with 9 bases between them. The CDR3 sequence is CASSLVAGAEAFF. DNA for the CDR3: TGTGCCAGCAGCTTAGTTGCAGGAGCTGAAGCTTTCTTT.

The CDR3 reads CASSYGVTEHYEQYF. The CDR3 DNA reads TGTGCCAGCAGTTATGGCGTGACAGAACACTACGAGCAGTACTTC. The rearrangement links TRBV6-1 to TRBJ2-7; tentative D call: TRBD1 (5 bases). V was cut by 5 bases and J by 3 bases, with 17 bases left in between. The CDR3 totals 15 residues. Germline V gene sequence: CDR1 MNHNS, CDR2 SASEGT.

As regards this clonotype: Possible read error: a much larger clone is one base away. The chain recombines TRBV12-5 with TRBJ2-6; D is undetermined. Germline V gives CDR1 LGHNT, CDR2 FRNRAP. This CDR3 comprises 16 residues. The CDR3 loop is CASGFPLSSGTNVLTF. The CDR3 DNA reads TGTGCTAGTGGTTTCCCACTGAGCTCTGGGACCAACGTCCTGACTTTC.